The clone carrying this T cell receptor beta chain was observed a single time. This entry is derived from a study of blood T cell repertoires in COVID-19. Method: immunoSEQ multiplex PCR; TCRdb's copy keeps in-frame clones and lacks some. The table lists almost 70,000 clones, more than 70% of them singletons. What was sequenced was peripheral blood. This TCR was sampled from a woman aged 70-85 years with acute or convalescent COVID-19.

CDR3 amino acids: CASSDGGPGQPQHF. DNA for the CDR3: TGTGCCAGCAGTGATGGAGGACCCGGGCAGCCCCAGCATTTT. The gene calls are TRBV2 and TRBJ1-5; no firm D call. V was trimmed by 3 bases and J by 7 bases, leaving 13 bases between them. Germline lookup yields CDR1 SNHLY and CDR2 FYNNEI. This CDR3 is 14 amino acids long.